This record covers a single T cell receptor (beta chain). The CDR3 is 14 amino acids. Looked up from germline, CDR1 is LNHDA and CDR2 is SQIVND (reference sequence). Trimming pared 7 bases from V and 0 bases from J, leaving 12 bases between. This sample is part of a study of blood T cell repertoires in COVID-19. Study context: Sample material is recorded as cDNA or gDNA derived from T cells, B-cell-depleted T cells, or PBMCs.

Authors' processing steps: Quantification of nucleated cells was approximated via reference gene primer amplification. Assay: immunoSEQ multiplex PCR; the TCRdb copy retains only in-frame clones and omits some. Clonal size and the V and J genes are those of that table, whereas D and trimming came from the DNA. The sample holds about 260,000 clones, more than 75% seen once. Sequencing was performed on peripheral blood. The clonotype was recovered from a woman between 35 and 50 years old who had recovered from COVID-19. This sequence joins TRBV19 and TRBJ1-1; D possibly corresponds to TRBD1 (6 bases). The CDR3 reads CASNPGQMNTEAFF. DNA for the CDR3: TGTGCCAGTAATCCAGGACAGATGAACACTGAAGCTTTCTTT.